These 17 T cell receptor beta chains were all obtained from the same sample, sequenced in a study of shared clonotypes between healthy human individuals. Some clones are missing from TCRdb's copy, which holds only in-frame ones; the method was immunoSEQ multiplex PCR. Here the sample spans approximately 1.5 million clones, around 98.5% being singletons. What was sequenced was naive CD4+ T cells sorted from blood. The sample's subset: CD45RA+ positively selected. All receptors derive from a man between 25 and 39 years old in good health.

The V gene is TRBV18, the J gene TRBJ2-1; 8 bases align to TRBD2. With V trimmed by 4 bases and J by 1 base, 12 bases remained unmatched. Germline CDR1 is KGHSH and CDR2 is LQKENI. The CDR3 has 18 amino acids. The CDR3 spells CASSLLTSALLSYNEQFF. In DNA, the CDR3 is TGTGCCAGCTCACTATTGACTAGCGCCTTGCTATCCTACAATGAGCAGTTCTTC.

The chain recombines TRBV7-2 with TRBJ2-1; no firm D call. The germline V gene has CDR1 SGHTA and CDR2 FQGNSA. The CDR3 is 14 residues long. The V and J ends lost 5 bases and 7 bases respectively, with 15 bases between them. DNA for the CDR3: TGTGCCAGCAGCCCTTCCCTTGTGGGGAATGAGCAGTTCTTC. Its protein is CASSPSLVGNEQFF.

This CDR3 is CASSGSETQYF. CDR3 nucleotides: TGCGCCAGCAGCGGGTCGGAGACCCAGTACTTC. The chain links TRBV5-1 to TRBJ2-5; D gene ambiguous. The CDR3 is made up of 11 amino acids. Per the germline V gene, CDR1 is SGHRS and CDR2 is YFSETQ. Trimming took off 4 bases at V and 5 bases at J, with 6 bases between the two ends.

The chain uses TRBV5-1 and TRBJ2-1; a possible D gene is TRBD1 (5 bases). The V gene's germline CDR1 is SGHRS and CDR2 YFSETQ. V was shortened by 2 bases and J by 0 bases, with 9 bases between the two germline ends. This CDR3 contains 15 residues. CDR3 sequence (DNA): TGCGCCAGCAGCTTACAGGATAGCTCCTACAATGAGCAGTTCTTC. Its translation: CASSLQDSSYNEQFF.

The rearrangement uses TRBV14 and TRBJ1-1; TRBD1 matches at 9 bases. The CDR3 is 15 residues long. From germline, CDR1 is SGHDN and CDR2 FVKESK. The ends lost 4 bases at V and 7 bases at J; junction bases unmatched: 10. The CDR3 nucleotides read TGTGCCAGCAGCCCAGCCGGACAGGGGAGGAGTGAAGCTTTCTTT. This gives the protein CASSPAGQGRSEAFF.

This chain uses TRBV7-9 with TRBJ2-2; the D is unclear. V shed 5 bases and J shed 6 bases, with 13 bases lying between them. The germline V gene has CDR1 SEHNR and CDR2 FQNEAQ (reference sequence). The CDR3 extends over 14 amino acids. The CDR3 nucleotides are TGTGCCAGCAGCCGATCCTTCGACGCCGGGGAGCTGTTTTTT. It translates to CASSRSFDAGELFF.

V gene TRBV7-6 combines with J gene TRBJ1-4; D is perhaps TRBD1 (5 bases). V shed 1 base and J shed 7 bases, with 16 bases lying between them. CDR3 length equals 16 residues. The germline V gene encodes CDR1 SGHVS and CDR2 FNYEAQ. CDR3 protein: CASSLGTSGGIEKLFF. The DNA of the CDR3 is TGTGCCAGCAGCTTAGGAACCTCGGGGGGGATTGAAAAACTGTTTTTT.

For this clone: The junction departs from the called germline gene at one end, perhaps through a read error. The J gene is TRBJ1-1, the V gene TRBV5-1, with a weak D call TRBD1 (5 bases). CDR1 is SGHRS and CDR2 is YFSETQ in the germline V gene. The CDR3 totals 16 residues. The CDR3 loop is CASSLGPLTVNTEAFF. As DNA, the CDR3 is TGCGCCAGCAGTTTGGGCCCGTTGACAGTGAACACTGAAGCTTTCTTT.

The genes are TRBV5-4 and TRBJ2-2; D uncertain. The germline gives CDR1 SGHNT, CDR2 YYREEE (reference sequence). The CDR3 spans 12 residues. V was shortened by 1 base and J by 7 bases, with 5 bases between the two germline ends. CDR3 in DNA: TGTGCCAGCAGCTTGTGGCGCGGGGAGCTGTTTTTT. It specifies CASSLWRGELFF.

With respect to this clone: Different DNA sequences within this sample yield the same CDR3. The CDR3 nucleotides are TGTGCCAGCAGCCCACTAGCGGCTAGCACAGATACGCAGTATTTT. This encodes CASSPLAASTDTQYF. The genes are TRBV6-4 and TRBJ2-3, with 8 nucleotides matching TRBD2. V dropped 6 bases and J dropped 0; count of bases not matched to a gene: 5. The CDR3 contains 15 residues. CDR1 and CDR2 from the germline V gene are MRHNA and SNTAGT.

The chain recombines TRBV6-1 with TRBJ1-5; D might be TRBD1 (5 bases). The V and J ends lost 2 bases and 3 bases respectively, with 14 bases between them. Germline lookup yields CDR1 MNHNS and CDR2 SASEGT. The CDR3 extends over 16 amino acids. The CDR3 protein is CASSEQGRETNQPQHF. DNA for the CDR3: TGTGCCAGCAGTGAACAGGGCAGGGAAACCAATCAGCCCCAGCATTTT.

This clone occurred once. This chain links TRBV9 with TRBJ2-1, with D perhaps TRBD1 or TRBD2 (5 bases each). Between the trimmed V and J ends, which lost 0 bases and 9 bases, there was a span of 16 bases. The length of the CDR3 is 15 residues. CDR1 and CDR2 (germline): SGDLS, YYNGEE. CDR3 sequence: CASSVGSLGAGEQFF. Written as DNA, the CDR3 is TGTGCCAGCAGCGTAGGGTCGCTAGGGGCGGGTGAGCAGTTCTTC.

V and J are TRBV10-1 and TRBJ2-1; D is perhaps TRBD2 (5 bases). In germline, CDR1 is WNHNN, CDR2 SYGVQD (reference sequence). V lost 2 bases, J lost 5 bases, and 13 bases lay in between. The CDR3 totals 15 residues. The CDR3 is CASSEPGKGNNEQFF. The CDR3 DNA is TGCGCCAGCAGTGAGCCCGGGAAGGGCAACAATGAGCAGTTCTTC.

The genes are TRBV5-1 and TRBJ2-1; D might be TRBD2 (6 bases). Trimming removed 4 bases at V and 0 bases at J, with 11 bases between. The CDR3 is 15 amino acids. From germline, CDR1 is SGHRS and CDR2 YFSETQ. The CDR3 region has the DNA TGCGCCAGCAGCCCGCGGGATATCTCCTACAATGAGCAGTTCTTC. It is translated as CASSPRDISYNEQFF.

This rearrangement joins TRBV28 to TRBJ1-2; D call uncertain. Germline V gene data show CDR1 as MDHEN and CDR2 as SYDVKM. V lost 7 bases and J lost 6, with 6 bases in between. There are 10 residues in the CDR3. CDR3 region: CASMSHGYTF. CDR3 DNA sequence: TGTGCCAGCATGAGCCATGGCTACACCTTC.

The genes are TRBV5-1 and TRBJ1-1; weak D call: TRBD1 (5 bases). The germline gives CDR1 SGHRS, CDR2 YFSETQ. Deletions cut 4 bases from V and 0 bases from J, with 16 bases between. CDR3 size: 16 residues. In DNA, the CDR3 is TGCGCCAGCAGCCGACAGACGGGGGGTATGAACACTGAAGCTTTCTTT. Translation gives CASSRQTGGMNTEAFF.

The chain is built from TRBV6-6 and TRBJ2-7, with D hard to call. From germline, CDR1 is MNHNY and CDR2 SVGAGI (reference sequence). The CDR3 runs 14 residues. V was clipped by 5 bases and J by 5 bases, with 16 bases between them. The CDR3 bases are TGTGCCAGCAGTACACCAGACCAGCAAAACGAGCAGTACTTC. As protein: CASSTPDQQNEQYF.